The T cell receptor (beta chain) described here comes from a study of blood T cells in healthy people across ages. Across the whole study: Template switching recovered approximately one barcoded beta molecule for every two T cells.

General study findings and limits: Per-million-T-cell TCR beta diversity fell roughly linearly with age. PBMC samples, being unsorted, prevented any conclusive comparison of naive and antigen-experienced cells. Naive T cell percentage showed a strong correlation with TCR beta diversity.

V lost 7 bases to trimming and J lost 4 bases, with 15 bases between them. CDR1 and CDR2 from the germline V gene are WSHSY and SAAADI. The CDR3 runs 14 residues. To note about this clonotype: Its antigen is as yet unknown.

A second PCR, run for about 6 to 12 cycles, used a sample-barcoded 5' primer plus a J-beta primer mix. TCRdb analysed the 5' RACE reads with MiXCR anew, one entry per CDR3 protein. Among 1.5 million to 2 million distinct CDR3 sequences listed, roughly 28% were seen once. The J gene is TRBJ2-3, the V gene TRBV10-2; D uncertain. The sample was blood. This sequence was found in a woman between 25 and 40 years old in good health. CDR3 region: CASKERPIPDTQYF. The CDR3, as DNA: TGCGCCAGCAAGGAGAGGCCCATCCCAGATACGCAGTATTTT.